This record looks at one TCR beta chain sequence and its context. The data originate from a study of shared clonotypes between healthy human individuals. Overall study context: Donors were a couple of women and a few men aged 18 to 49. CD8 memory received one plate per donor, CD8 naive two, CD4 memory three and CD4 naive three.

Positive CCR7 selection of CD45RO-negative cells yielded the naive CD8 cells, and terminally differentiated effector memory CD45RA+ cells were excluded. Assay: immunoSEQ multiplex PCR; the TCRdb copy retains only in-frame clones and omits some. The sample has more than 2 million clones, roughly 93% seen once; the top ten hold 1.5% to 2%. The receptor was isolated from a young man in good health. Some clones in this sample may be carry-over from other donors' samples. The sequenced sample consisted of naive CD8+ T cells from PBMCs.

The CDR3 DNA is TGCGCCAGCAGCCAAGCGAGACCCCAAGAGACCCAGTACTTC. Its protein is CASSQARPQETQYF. The chain is built from TRBV4-1 and TRBJ2-5, with D unresolved. Trimming stripped 1 base from V and 1 base from J, with 7 bases between. The germline CDR1 and CDR2 sequences are MGHRA and YSYEKL. The CDR3 spans 14 residues.